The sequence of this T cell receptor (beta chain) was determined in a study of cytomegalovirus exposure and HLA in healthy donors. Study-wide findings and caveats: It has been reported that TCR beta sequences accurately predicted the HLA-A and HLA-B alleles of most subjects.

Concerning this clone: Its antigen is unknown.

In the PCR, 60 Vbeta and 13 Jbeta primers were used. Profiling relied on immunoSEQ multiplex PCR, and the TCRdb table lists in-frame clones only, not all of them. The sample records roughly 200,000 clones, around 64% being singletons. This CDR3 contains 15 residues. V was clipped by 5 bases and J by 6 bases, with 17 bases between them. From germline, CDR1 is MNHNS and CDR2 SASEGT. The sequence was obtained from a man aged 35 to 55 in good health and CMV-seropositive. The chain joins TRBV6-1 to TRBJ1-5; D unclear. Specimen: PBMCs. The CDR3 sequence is CASSPYYGFGQPQHF. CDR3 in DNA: TGTGCCAGCAGTCCATACTACGGGTTTGGTCAGCCCCAGCATTTT.